This TCR beta chain was obtained from a study of long-term antiretroviral therapy in people with HIV. Study results and limitations: Against controls, HIV repertoires showed narrower ranges of CDR3 length. Dating from 2004 to 2017, the blood was possibly obtained under older ART regimens. In samples taken after ART, diversity increased but remained below transplant donor control levels.

Survey-level immunoSEQ v3.0 assays were run. A per-sample goal of roughly 40,000-50,000 T-cell genomes was targeted by sequencing. Generated by immunoSEQ multiplex PCR, the TCRdb table keeps only in-frame clones and is missing some. The data hold about 36,000 clones, with approximately 83% observed a single time. A word on this clone: Its antigen remains unknown.

V shed 6 bases and J 0 bases; nucleotides not matched to a gene: 2. Germline CDR1 and CDR2: MNHEY and SVGAGI. CDR3 size: 13 residues. V usage is TRBV6-5 and J usage is TRBJ2-7; 7 bases fit TRBD1. The source is a man between 18 and 29 years old with HIV. The sample here was unsorted PBMCs, taken 2.2 years after starting antiretroviral therapy. The CDR3 DNA is TGTGCCAGCAGGACAGGGAGCTCCTACGAGCAGTACTTC. This codes for CASRTGSSYEQYF.